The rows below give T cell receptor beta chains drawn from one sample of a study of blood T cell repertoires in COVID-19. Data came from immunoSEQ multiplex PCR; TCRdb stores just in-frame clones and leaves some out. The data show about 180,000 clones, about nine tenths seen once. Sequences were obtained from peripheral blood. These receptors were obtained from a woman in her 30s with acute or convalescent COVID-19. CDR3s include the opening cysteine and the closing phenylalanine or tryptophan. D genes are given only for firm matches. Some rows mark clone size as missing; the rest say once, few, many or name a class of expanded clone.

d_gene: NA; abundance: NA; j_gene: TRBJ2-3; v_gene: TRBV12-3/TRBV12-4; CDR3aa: CASSFGPAKYF; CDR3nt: TGTGCCAGCAGTTTTGGCCCCGCCAAGTATTTT
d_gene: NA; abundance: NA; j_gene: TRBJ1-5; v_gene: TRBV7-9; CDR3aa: CASSGPGTSNQPQHF; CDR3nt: TGTGCCAGCAGCGGCCCCGGGACAAGCAATCAGCCCCAGCATTTT
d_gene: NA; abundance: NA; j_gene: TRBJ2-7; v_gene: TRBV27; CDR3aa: CASRPLPAVSDEQYF; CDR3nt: TGTGCCAGCAGACCCCTACCTGCGGTTTCCGACGAGCAGTACTTC
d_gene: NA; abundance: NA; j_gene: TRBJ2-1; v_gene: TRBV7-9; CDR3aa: CASSPSQGSPFF; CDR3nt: TGTGCCAGCAGCCCGTCACAGGGATCACCGTTCTTC
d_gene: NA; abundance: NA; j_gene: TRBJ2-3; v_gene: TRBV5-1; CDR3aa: CASSLSVSKSTDTQYF; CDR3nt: TGCGCCAGCAGCTTGTCGGTAAGCAAGAGCACAGATACGCAGTATTTT
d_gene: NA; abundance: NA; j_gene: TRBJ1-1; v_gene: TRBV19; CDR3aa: CASSMAGKGTEAFF; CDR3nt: TGTGCCAGTAGTATGGCGGGAAAGGGCACTGAAGCTTTCTTT
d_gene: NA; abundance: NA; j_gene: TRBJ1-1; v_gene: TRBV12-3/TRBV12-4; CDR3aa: CASRGQGTEAFF; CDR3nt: TGTGCCAGCAGGGGGCAGGGCACTGAAGCTTTCTTT
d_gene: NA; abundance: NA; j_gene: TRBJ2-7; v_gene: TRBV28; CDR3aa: CASSLGGRNEQYF; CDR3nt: TGTGCCAGCAGTTTGGGGGGACGAAACGAGCAGTACTTC
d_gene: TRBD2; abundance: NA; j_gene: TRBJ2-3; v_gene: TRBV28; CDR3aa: CASSLIWTSGRVTDTQYF; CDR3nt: TGTGCCAGCAGTTTAATTTGGACTAGCGGGAGGGTCACAGATACGCAGTATTTT
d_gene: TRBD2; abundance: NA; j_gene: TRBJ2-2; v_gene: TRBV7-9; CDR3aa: CASSLSGRIAGELFF; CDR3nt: TGTGCCAGCAGCTTGAGCGGGAGGATCGCCGGGGAGCTGTTTTTT
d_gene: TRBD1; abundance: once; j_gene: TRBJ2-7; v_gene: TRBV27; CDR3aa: CASSSPWTGQYEQYF; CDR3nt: TGTGCCAGCAGTTCTCCCTGGACAGGGCAGTACGAGCAGTACTTC
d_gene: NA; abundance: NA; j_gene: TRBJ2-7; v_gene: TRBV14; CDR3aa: CASSLPGNTYEQYF; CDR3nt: TGTGCCAGCAGCCTCCCCGGGAATACTTACGAGCAGTACTTC
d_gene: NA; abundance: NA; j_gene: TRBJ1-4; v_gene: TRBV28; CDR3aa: CASYREGEKLFF; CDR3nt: TGTGCCAGCTATAGGGAGGGTGAAAAACTGTTTTTT
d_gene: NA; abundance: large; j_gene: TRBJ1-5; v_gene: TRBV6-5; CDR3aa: CAGGTREGQPQHF; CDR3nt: TGTGCCGGTGGGACCAGGGAGGGCCAGCCCCAGCATTTT
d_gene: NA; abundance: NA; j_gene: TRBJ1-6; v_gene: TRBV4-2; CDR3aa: CASSQQAYDRNSPLHF; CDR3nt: TGTGCCAGCAGCCAACAAGCCTACGACAGAAATTCACCCCTCCACTTT
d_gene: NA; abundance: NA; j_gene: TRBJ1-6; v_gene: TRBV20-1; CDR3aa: CSAGGSALHF; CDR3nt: TGCAGTGCTGGAGGGTCGGCCCTCCACTTT
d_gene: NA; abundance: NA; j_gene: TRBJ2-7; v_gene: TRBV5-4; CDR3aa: CASSAPTNYEQYF; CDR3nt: TGTGCCAGCAGCGCCCCGACAAATTACGAGCAGTACTTC
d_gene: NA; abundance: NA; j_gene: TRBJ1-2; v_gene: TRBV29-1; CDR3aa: CSVEDGRAYGYTF; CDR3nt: TGCAGCGTTGAAGACGGCAGGGCTTATGGCTACACCTTC